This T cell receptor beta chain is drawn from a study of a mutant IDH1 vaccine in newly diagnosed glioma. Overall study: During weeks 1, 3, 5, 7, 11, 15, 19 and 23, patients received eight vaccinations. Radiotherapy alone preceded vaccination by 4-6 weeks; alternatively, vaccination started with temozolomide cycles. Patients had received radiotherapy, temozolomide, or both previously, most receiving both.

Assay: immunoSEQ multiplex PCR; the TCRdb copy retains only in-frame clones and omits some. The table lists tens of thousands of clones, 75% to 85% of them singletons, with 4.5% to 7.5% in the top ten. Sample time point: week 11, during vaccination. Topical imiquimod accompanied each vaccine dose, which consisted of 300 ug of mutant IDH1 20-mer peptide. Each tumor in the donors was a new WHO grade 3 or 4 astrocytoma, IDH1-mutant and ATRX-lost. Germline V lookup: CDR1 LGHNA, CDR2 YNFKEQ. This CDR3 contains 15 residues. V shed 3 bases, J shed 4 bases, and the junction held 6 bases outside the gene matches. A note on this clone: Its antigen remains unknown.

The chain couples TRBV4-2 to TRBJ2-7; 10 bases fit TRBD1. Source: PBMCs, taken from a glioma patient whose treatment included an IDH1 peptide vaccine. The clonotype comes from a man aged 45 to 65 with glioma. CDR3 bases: TGTGCCAGCAGCCACGCCGGGACAGGGGATTACGAGCAGTACTTC. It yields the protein CASSHAGTGDYEQYF.